This T cell receptor (beta chain) emerged from a study of CXCR3-negative and CXCR3-positive naive CD8 T cells. Preparation of TRB cDNA libraries relied on 5' RACE carrying UMI labels. TCRdb re-called the 5' RACE reads and gives one entry per CDR3 protein, without DNA. This sample's table reports fewer than 9,500 distinct CDR3 sequences. In germline, CDR1 is DFQATT, CDR2 SNEGSKA (reference sequence). This CDR3 comprises 14 residues. The TCR originated in a human donor in good health. Some clones in this sample may be carry-over from other donors' samples. The chain has TRBV20-1 and TRBJ2-7; TCRdb indicates TRBD1, and absent DNA this call remains unverified. Sequences were obtained from naive CXCR3- CD8+ T cells from blood. Subset defined: CD45RO-CCR7+CD27+CD95- naive CD8+ T cells lacking CXCR3 (TNR3-). The CDR3 sequence is CSARDREPPHEQYF.